This T cell receptor beta chain originates from a study of response to subunit inactivated influenza vaccine. The study's findings and limits: T cells newly recruited by each seasonal influenza vaccination are few, the authors suggested.

A few counts support this clonotype. As yet, its antigen is unknown. V gave up 5 bases and J gave up 5 bases, with 11 bases separating them. Germline V gene data show CDR1 as SEHNR and CDR2 as FQNEAQ (reference sequence). CDR3 length: 13 residues. TCRdb fed the RT-PCR reads into MiXCR, producing one record per CDR3 protein. The sample has approximately 530,000 distinct CDR3 sequences; around 7.7% are singletons. The clonotype originates from a man aged 50 to 69 who received an inactivated influenza vaccine. Specimen: PBMCs from blood, collected less than 30 months after vaccination. This chain connects TRBV7-9 to TRBJ2-3, with D hard to call. Here the CDR3 DNA reads TGTGCCAGCAGCCCTCCGCCGGGAGATACGCAGTATTTT. This codes for CASSPPPGDTQYF.